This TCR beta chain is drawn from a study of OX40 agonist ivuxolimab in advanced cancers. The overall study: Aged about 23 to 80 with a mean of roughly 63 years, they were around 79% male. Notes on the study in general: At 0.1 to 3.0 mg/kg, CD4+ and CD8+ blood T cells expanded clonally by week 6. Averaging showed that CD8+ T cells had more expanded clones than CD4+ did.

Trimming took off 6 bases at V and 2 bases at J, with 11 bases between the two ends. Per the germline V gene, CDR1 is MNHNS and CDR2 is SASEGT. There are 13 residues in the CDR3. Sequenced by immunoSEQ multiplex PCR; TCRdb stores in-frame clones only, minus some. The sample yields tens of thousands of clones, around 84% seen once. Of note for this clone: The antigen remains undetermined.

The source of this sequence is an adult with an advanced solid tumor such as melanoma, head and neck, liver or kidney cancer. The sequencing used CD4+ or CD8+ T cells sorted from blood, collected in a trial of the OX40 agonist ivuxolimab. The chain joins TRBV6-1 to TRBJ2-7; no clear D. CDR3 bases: TGTGCCAGCAGCCTCACAAGCCCCTACGAGCAGTACTTC. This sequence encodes CASSLTSPYEQYF.